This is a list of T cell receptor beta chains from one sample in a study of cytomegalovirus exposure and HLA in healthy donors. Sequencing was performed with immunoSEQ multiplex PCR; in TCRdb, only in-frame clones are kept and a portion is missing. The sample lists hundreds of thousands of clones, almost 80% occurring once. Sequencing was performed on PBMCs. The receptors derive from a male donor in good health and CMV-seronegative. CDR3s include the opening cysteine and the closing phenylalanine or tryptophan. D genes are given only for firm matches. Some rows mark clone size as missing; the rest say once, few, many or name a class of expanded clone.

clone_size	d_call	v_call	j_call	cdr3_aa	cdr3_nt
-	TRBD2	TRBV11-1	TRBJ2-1	CASGEGRGRDEQFF	TGTGCCAGCGGAGAAGGGAGGGGAAGGGATGAGCAGTTCTTC
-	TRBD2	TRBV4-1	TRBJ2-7	CASSQRDTSLLAGGRDHEQYF	TGCGCCAGCAGCCAAAGGGACACCTCTCTACTAGCGGGAGGTAGGGACCACGAGCAGTACTTC
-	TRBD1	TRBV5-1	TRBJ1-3	CASSLVVRGRGTGNTIYF	TGCGCCAGCAGCTTGGTGGTCAGGGGGCGGGGGACTGGAAACACCATATATTTT
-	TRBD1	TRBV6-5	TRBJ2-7	CASRRSGGPSYEQYF	TGTGCCAGCAGACGCTCAGGGGGACCTTCCTACGAGCAGTACTTC
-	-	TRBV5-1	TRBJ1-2	CASSLEGEAYGYTF	TGCGCCAGCAGCTTGGAAGGCGAGGCCTATGGCTACACCTTC
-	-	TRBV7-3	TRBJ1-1	CASSPMRGNEAFF	TGTGCCAGCAGCCCAATGAGGGGGAACGAAGCTTTCTTT
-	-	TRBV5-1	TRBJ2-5	CASSLGAAQETQYF	TGCGCCAGCAGCTTGGGAGCGGCCCAAGAGACCCAGTACTTC
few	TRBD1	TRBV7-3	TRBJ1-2	CASSLGQGVAGYTF	TGTGCCAGCAGCCTGGGACAGGGGGTTGCTGGCTACACCTTC
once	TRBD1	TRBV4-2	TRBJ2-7	CASSQPLGQGGYEQYF	TGTGCCAGCAGCCAACCTTTGGGACAGGGTGGCTACGAGCAGTACTTC
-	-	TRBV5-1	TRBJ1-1	CASSLDPGGAEAFF	TGCGCCAGCAGCTTGGACCCCGGGGGGGCGGAAGCTTTCTTT
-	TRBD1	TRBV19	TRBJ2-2	CASSWTGGITGELFF	TGTGCCAGTAGTTGGACAGGGGGCATTACGGGGGAGCTGTTTTTT
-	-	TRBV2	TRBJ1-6	CASSGQASSYNSPLHF	TGTGCCAGCAGTGGCCAGGCAAGCTCCTATAATTCACCCCTCCACTTT
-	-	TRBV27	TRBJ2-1	CASSPNLGRVNEQFF	TGTGCCAGCAGTCCGAATTTAGGGAGAGTCAATGAGCAGTTCTTC
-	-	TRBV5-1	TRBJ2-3	CASSSSTDTQYF	TGCGCCAGCAGCTCTTCCACAGATACGCAGTATTTT
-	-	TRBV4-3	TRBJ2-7	CASSRTGQSSYEQYF	TGCGCCAGCAGCCGAACCGGACAGAGCTCCTACGAGCAGTACTTC
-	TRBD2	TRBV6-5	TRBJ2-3	CASSAGGQADTQYF	TGTGCCAGCAGCGCGGGAGGGCAGGCAGATACGCAGTATTTT
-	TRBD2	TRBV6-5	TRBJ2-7	CASMGGSYLREQYF	TGTGCCAGCATGGGCGGGAGCTACCTACGCGAGCAGTACTTC
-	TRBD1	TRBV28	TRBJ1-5	CASSPPGTERPQHF	TGTGCCAGCAGCCCACCCGGGACAGAAAGGCCCCAGCATTTT
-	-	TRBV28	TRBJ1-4	CASKSLGEGANEKLFF	TGTGCCAGCAAATCCTTAGGGGAGGGAGCTAATGAAAAACTGTTTTTT
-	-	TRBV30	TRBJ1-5	CAWSVQGPQHF	TGTGCCTGGAGTGTACAGGGGCCCCAGCATTTT
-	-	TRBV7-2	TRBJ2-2	CASSLGLSTGELFF	TGTGCCAGCAGCTTAGGTCTCAGCACCGGGGAGCTGTTTTTT
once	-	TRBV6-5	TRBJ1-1	CASSPGQSTEAFF	TGTGCCAGCAGTCCAGGACAGAGTACTGAAGCTTTCTTT
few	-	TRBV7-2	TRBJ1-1	CASSYQGVGEAFF	TGTGCCAGCAGTTACCAGGGTGTCGGTGAAGCTTTCTTT
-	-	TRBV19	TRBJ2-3	CASRGDIRDTQYF	TGTGCCAGTAGGGGGGACATTCGAGATACGCAGTATTTT
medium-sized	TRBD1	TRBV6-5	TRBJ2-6	CASSTGTGGANVLTF	TGTGCCAGTTCGACAGGGACCGGTGGGGCCAACGTCCTGACTTTC
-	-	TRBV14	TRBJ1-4	CASSQQLYRDLNEKLFF	TGTGCCAGCAGCCAGCAACTATACAGGGACCTTAATGAAAAACTGTTTTTT
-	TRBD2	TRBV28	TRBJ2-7	CASSWSGAAYEQYF	TGTGCCAGCAGTTGGAGCGGGGCCGCCTACGAGCAGTACTTC
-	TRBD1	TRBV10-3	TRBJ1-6	CAISEQGASYNSPLHF	TGTGCCATCAGTGAACAGGGGGCTTCCTATAATTCACCCCTCCACTTT
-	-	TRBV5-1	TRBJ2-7	CATRPTAGSSYEQYF	TGCGCCACACGCCCTACGGCAGGAAGCTCCTACGAGCAGTACTTC
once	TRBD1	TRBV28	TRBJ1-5	CASSDRDSPYQPQHF	TGTGCCAGCAGTGACCGGGACAGTCCCTATCAGCCCCAGCATTTT
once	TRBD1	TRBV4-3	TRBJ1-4	CASSLGQGRRVREKLFF	TGCGCCAGCAGCCTTGGACAGGGAAGGCGAGTGCGGGAAAAACTGTTTTTT
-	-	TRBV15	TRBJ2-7	CATSRSDSAAWYEQYF	TGTGCCACCAGCAGATCGGACTCCGCAGCATGGTACGAGCAGTACTTC
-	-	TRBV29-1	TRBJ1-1	CSVDRGMAEAFF	TGCAGCGTTGATCGGGGGATGGCTGAAGCTTTCTTT
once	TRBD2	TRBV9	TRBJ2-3	CASSVATPGGATDTQYF	TGTGCCAGCAGCGTAGCTACCCCGGGAGGGGCCACAGATACGCAGTATTTT
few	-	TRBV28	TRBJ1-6	CASSVATAKRISYNSPLHF	TGTGCCAGCAGTGTGGCTACAGCTAAGCGGATCTCCTATAATTCACCCCTCCACTTT
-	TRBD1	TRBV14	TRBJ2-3	CASSHHRGATTDTQYF	TGTGCCAGCAGCCACCACAGGGGGGCGACCACAGATACGCAGTATTTT
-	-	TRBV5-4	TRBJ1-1	CASSLVGGPNTEAFF	TGTGCCAGCAGCCTTGTCGGGGGGCCGAACACTGAAGCTTTCTTT
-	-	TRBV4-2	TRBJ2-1	CASSQGGGALGNEQFF	TGTGCCAGCAGCCAAGGAGGGGGGGCGCTGGGGAATGAGCAGTTCTTC
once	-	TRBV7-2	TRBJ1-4	CASSLARGRGEKLFF	TGTGCCAGCAGCTTAGCAAGGGGGAGAGGTGAAAAACTGTTTTTT
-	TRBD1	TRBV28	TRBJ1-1	CASQQGVSTEAFF	TGTGCCAGCCAACAGGGGGTGAGCACTGAAGCTTTCTTT
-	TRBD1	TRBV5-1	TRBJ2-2	CASSSTGANTGELFF	TGCGCCAGCAGCTCTACAGGGGCGAACACCGGGGAGCTGTTTTTT
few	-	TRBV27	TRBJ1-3	CASSPGHPLSGNTIYF	TGTGCCAGTTCCCCAGGTCACCCGTTATCTGGAAACACCATATATTTT
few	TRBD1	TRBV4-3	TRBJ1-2	CASSRTLGQANYGYTF	TGCGCCAGCAGCCGCACCCTTGGACAGGCTAACTATGGCTACACCTTC
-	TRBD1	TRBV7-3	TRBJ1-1	CASSETGTGDTEAFF	TGTGCCAGCAGCGAGACCGGGACAGGGGATACTGAAGCTTTCTTT
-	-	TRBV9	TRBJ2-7	CASSDDFKRQYF	TGTGCCAGCAGTGACGACTTTAAGAGGCAGTACTTC
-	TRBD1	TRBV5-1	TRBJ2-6	CASSWGQGIGRGANVLTF	TGCGCCAGCAGCTGGGGACAGGGTATCGGTAGAGGGGCCAACGTCCTGACTTTC
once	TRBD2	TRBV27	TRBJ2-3	CASSSPGLAGGETDTQYF	TGTGCCAGCAGTTCTCCGGGACTAGCGGGGGGCGAGACAGATACGCAGTATTTT
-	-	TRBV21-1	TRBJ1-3	CASFGRQVSGNTIYF	TGTGCCAGCTTTGGGCGACAGGTCTCTGGAAACACCATATATTTT
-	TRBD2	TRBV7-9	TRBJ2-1	CASSFASGEYNEQFF	TGTGCCAGCAGCTTCGCTAGCGGGGAGTACAATGAGCAGTTCTTC
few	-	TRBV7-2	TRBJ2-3	CASSLASGTDTQYF	TGTGCCAGCAGCTTAGCGTCGGGAACAGATACGCAGTATTTT
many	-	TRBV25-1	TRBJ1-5	CASSDGGDQPQHF	TGTGCCAGCAGTGATGGGGGCGATCAGCCCCAGCATTTT
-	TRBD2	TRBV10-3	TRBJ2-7	CAISDSRLADSYEQYF	TGTGCCATCAGTGATTCCCGACTAGCGGACTCCTACGAGCAGTACTTC
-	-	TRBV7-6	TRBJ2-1	CASSFGDGTATHEQFF	TGTGCCAGCAGCTTTGGCGACGGGACTGCGACGCATGAGCAGTTCTTC
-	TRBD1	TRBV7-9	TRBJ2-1	CASSSSGGLVEQFF	TGTGCCAGCAGCTCGTCAGGGGGCTTGGTTGAGCAGTTCTTC
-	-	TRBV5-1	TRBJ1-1	CASSFLGEGFNTEAFF	TGCGCCAGCAGCTTTTTAGGCGAGGGCTTCAACACTGAAGCTTTCTTT
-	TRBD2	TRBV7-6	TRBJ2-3	CASSFSGGGANTQYF	TGTGCCAGCAGCTTCAGCGGCGGGGGGGCAAATACGCAGTATTTT
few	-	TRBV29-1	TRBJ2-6	CSARVAGANVLTF	TGCAGCGCCCGGGTGGCTGGGGCCAACGTCCTGACTTTC
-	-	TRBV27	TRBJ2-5	CASSLAGLGETQYF	TGTGCCAGCAGTTTAGCGGGGTTAGGAGAGACCCAGTACTTC
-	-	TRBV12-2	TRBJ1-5	CASRSPGTEGGQPQHF	TGTGCAAGTCGCTCTCCGGGGACGGAGGGTGGGCAGCCCCAGCATTTT
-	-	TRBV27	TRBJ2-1	CASSSTGSNEQFF	TGTGCCAGCAGTTCAACAGGGTCCAATGAGCAGTTCTTC